These T cell receptor beta chains were read from a single sample in a study of blood T cell repertoires in COVID-19. Some clones are missing from TCRdb's copy, which holds only in-frame ones; the method was immunoSEQ multiplex PCR. The data contain under 250,000 clones, around 80% of them singletons. Sequenced sample: peripheral blood. The receptors come from a woman between 65 and 79 years old with acute or convalescent COVID-19. Both conserved end residues are part of each CDR3. A D gene is named only where the DNA matches it firmly. The size field is filled for only some rows; it gives once, few, many or a size class.

cdr3_nt cdr3_aa clone_size j_call cdr3_length v_call d_call
TGTGCCACCAGTGATCCCCGGTACGAAAACATTCAGTACTTC CATSDPRYENIQYF - TRBJ2-4 14 TRBV24-1 -
TGTGCCAGCAGTTTATGGGGACAGGGGTCCGGGGAGCTGTTTTTT CASSLWGQGSGELFF - TRBJ2-2 15 TRBV28 TRBD1
TGCGCCAGCAGCCCCCAGCGGGAGGTAGATACGCAGTATTTT CASSPQREVDTQYF - TRBJ2-3 14 TRBV5-1 TRBD2
TGTGCCTGGAGTGTACAGCCTAATCAGCCCCAGCATTTT CAWSVQPNQPQHF - TRBJ1-5 13 TRBV30 -
TGTGCCAGCAGGACTAGCGGGAGACTCTACAATGAGCAGTTCTTC CASRTSGRLYNEQFF once TRBJ2-1 15 TRBV2 TRBD2
TGCGCCAGCAGCTTGGACGGGCAGCCCCAGCATTTT CASSLDGQPQHF once TRBJ1-5 12 TRBV5-1 -
TGTGCCAGCAGCTTGTACACCAATCAGCCCCAGCATTTT CASSLYTNQPQHF - TRBJ1-5 13 TRBV7-2 -
TGTGCCAGCAGCCATCGCCGGTTCTACGAGCAGTACTTC CASSHRRFYEQYF - TRBJ2-7 13 TRBV4-2 -
TGCAGTCCCTGGGTGGGAGGTAGCGGGTACTTC CSPWVGGSGYF - TRBJ2-7 11 TRBV20-1 -
TGTGCCAGCAGTCCCGGGACAGGGAGGTCAGTGAACACTGAAGCTTTCTTT CASSPGTGRSVNTEAFF - TRBJ1-1 17 TRBV6-6 TRBD1
TGTGCCAGCAGGCCGACTGGGAATGAAAAACTGTTTTTT CASRPTGNEKLFF - TRBJ1-4 13 TRBV12-3/TRBV12-4 -
TGTGCCAGCAGCTTAGATCCCAGAAGCTCCTACGAGCAGTACTTC CASSLDPRSSYEQYF once TRBJ2-7 15 TRBV11-2 -
TGTGCCAGCAATTTTGGCAAGGGGACAGAGCAAGAGACCCAGTACTTC CASNFGKGTEQETQYF - TRBJ2-5 16 TRBV7-9 TRBD1
TGTGCCAGCAGCCAGTTGAGCGGAACTCTTCAAGAGACCCAGTACTTC CASSQLSGTLQETQYF - TRBJ2-5 16 TRBV3-1/TRBV3-2 -
TGTGCCAGCAACGTAGCGGGAGAGGACACCGGGGAGCTGTTTTTT CASNVAGEDTGELFF - TRBJ2-2 15 TRBV9 TRBD2
TGTGCCAGCAGCTTCATCGATCGAGATGAGCAGTTCTTC CASSFIDRDEQFF once TRBJ2-1 13 TRBV3-1/TRBV3-2 -
TGTGCCAGCAGGAAAGGACTAGCGGGAGCGTCGGGTGAGCAGTACTTC CASRKGLAGASGEQYF - TRBJ2-7 16 TRBV7-9 TRBD2
TGTGCCAGCAGTGTACTAGGTGGACAGGGGATGGAGCAGTACTTC CASSVLGGQGMEQYF - TRBJ2-7 15 TRBV6-6 TRBD1
TGCGCCAGCAGCCAGGGGCCCGTTCAGCCCCAGCATTTT CASSQGPVQPQHF - TRBJ1-5 13 TRBV4-1 -
TGTGCCAGCAGTGACCTTCGGGGAAATACGCAGTATTTT CASSDLRGNTQYF - TRBJ2-3 13 TRBV2 -
TGCAGCGGGTTTAGGGCAGGGGGATCCCTCTTGGAAGCTTTCTTT CSGFRAGGSLLEAFF few TRBJ1-1 15 TRBV29-1 TRBD1
TGTGCCAGCAGTTTATCCAACACAGATACGCAGTATTTT CASSLSNTDTQYF once TRBJ2-3 13 TRBV28 -
TGTGCCACCAGTGACCCCGGGACAGGGAGGGATGAGCAGTTCTTC CATSDPGTGRDEQFF - TRBJ2-1 15 TRBV24-1 TRBD1
TGTGCCAGCAGCGTAACTTCCGGGACTTCTCTTAAAGAGCAGTACTTC CASSVTSGTSLKEQYF - TRBJ2-7 16 TRBV9 -
TGTGCCAGCAGCTTCCGGGACTTTGGAAACACCATATATTTT CASSFRDFGNTIYF once TRBJ1-3 14 TRBV11-3 -
TGTGCCAGCAGTTTGTGGCAGGGGAATACCGGGGAGCTGTTTTTT CASSLWQGNTGELFF - TRBJ2-2 15 TRBV27 -
TGTGCCAGTAGTATTACGGCAGATACGCAGTATTTT CASSITADTQYF - TRBJ2-3 12 TRBV19 -
TGTGCCACGTCCCGGGCGCGGGGGATCATAGGGAACTATGGCTACACCTTC CATSRARGIIGNYGYTF - TRBJ1-2 17 TRBV25-1 -